One sample yielded the 2 T cell receptor beta chains listed below, sequenced in a study of cytomegalovirus exposure and HLA in healthy donors. This PCR relied on a set of 60 Vbeta primers and 13 Jbeta primers. The protocol was immunoSEQ multiplex PCR, while the TCRdb copy is restricted to in-frame clones and leaves out a portion. The profile covers under 200,000 clones, with less than 80% appearing a single time and roughly 0.64% taken by the ten largest. Sequenced sample: PBMCs. These receptors all stem from a woman aged 40-49 years in good health and CMV-seronegative.

The chain employs TRBV7-2 and TRBJ2-7; TRBD2 is a possible D gene (5 bases). This CDR3 region has 12 residues. V lost 3 bases, J lost 3 bases, and 6 bases lay in between. The germline V gene has CDR1 SGHTA and CDR2 FQGNSA. DNA of the CDR3: TGTGCCAGCAGCTTGGACTTCTACGAGCAGTACTTC. The encoded protein is CASSLDFYEQYF.

The CDR3 region is CASSLVRRGDEKLFF. The CDR3, as DNA: TGTGCCAGCAGCTTAGTAAGGCGCGGGGATGAAAAACTGTTTTTT. The rearrangement links TRBV7-8 to TRBJ1-4; D is uncertain. This CDR3 has 15 residues. V shed 1 base and J shed 6 bases, with 12 bases lying between them. CDR1 is SGHVS, CDR2 FQNEAQ, per germline.